A selection of T cell receptor beta chains follows, all from one sample in a study of blood T cells in healthy people across ages. MiXCR was run by TCRdb on the 5' RACE reads, yielding one entry per CDR3 protein. The data show some 920,000 distinct CDR3 sequences, with roughly 51% seen just once and about 21% held by the top ten. The specimen sequenced was blood. The receptors come from a woman aged 60-75 years in good health. Both conserved end residues are part of each CDR3. Fields, in order: J gene, CDR3 length, D gene, clone size, V gene, CDR3 DNA, CDR3 protein. A D gene is named only where the DNA matches it firmly. Size is omitted from some rows. Given values are once, few, many or a class for expanded clones.

>TRBJ2-3|13|-|few|TRBV7-9
TGTGCCAGCAGCCCCACCAAGCCAGATACGCAGTATTTT
CASSPTKPDTQYF
>TRBJ1-4|18|-|-|TRBV11-2
TGTGCCAGCAGCTTAGGTGGTTGGGGGACCACAACTAATGAAAAACTGTTTTTT
CASSLGGWGTTTNEKLFF
>TRBJ2-1|13|TRBD2|-|TRBV7-2
TGTGCCAGCAATCGTGGGACTAAGAATGAGCAGTTCTTC
CASNRGTKNEQFF
>TRBJ2-1|12|-|few|TRBV10-2
TGCGCCAGCAGGGGACTGCGGAATGAGCAGTTCTTC
CASRGLRNEQFF
>TRBJ2-6|16|-|-|TRBV5-6
TGTGCCAGCAGCAGAAGCGGAGGTGCTGGGGCCAACGTCCTGACTTTC
CASSRSGGAGANVLTF
>TRBJ1-5|12|-|-|TRBV29-1
TGCAGCGTTTCAAGGGCCGGTCAGCCCCAGCATTTT
CSVSRAGQPQHF
>TRBJ2-7|14|-|-|TRBV4-3
TGCGCCAGCAGCCAAGATGAACAGGGAACCGAGCAGTACTTC
CASSQDEQGTEQYF
>TRBJ2-1|16|-|-|TRBV4-2
TGTGCCAGCAGCTCCTACGGACGAGCGGCCAACAATGAGCAGTTCTTC
CASSSYGRAANNEQFF
>TRBJ1-4|14|-|few|TRBV27
TGTGCCAGCAGTGGTGGCAGGGCTAATGAAAAACTGTTTTTT
CASSGGRANEKLFF
>TRBJ2-1|17|TRBD2|few|TRBV5-1
TGCGCCAGCAGCTCTAGCGGGAGGGTAACGGGCTACAATGAGCAGTTCTTC
CASSSSGRVTGYNEQFF
>TRBJ2-6|15|-|-|TRBV10-1
TGCGCCAGCAGTGCTGGCGTCTCTGGGGCCAACGTCCTGACTTTC
CASSAGVSGANVLTF
>TRBJ2-5|14|TRBD1|-|TRBV7-2
TGTGCCAGCCGGACAGGGGAAACGGAAGAGACCCAGTACTTC
CASRTGETEETQYF
>TRBJ2-1|15|TRBD2|-|TRBV27
TGTGCCAGCAGATATTCTGGACTAGCGGTCAATGAGCAGTTCTTC
CASRYSGLAVNEQFF
>TRBJ1-2|13|-|-|TRBV27
TGTGCCAGCAGTCCAGGGACTGTCTATGGCTGCACCTTC
CASSPGTVYGCTF
>TRBJ2-7|15|TRBD2|many|TRBV5-1
TGTGCCAGCAGCCTGGGACTAGCGGGCCCCTACGAGCAGTACTTC
CASSLGLAGPYEQYF
>TRBJ2-7|14|-|-|TRBV5-1
TGCGCCAGCAGCGTGGCCCAATTGGGATACGAGCAGTACTTC
CASSVAQLGYEQYF
>TRBJ2-1|17|TRBD2|-|TRBV20-1
TGCAGTGCTAGAGATTCCAGGAGCGGGAGTTTCTACAATGAGCAGTTCTTC
CSARDSRSGSFYNEQFF
>TRBJ2-7|13|-|-|TRBV10-3
TGTGCCATCAGTGAGTCGAAGGGATACGAGCAGTACTTC
CAISESKGYEQYF
>TRBJ2-3|14|-|few|TRBV10-3
TGTGCCATCATGGCCGGGAGTGGTTCGGATACGCAGTATTTT
CAIMAGSGSDTQYF
>TRBJ2-4|11|-|-|TRBV29-1
TGCACCGTTGGGACCAAAAACATTCAGTACTTC
CTVGTKNIQYF
>TRBJ2-7|16|-|-|TRBV25-1
TGTGCCAGCAGTGATCACACAGGGCGCGGCTTTGACGAGCAGTACTTC
CASSDHTGRGFDEQYF
>TRBJ2-5|13|-|-|TRBV7-6
TGTGCCAGCAGCTTAGTGAAGTGGGAGACCCAGTACTTC
CASSLVKWETQYF
>TRBJ1-5|15|TRBD1|-|TRBV4-1
TGCGCCAGCAGCCACCCCACAGGGGGGAATCAGCCCCAGCATTTT
CASSHPTGGNQPQHF
>TRBJ2-5|12|-|-|TRBV29-1
TGCAGCGTTGCGGAAAGGGGTCGAGAGCAGTACTTC
CSVAERGREQYF
>TRBJ1-5|14|TRBD1|-|TRBV2
TGTGCCAGCGAACTTGGGACAGGGCATCAGCCCCAGCATTTT
CASELGTGHQPQHF
>TRBJ2-7|14|-|-|TRBV4-1
TGCGCCAGCAGCCAAGGGTTACTTCGAAGCGAGCAGTACTTC
CASSQGLLRSEQYF
>TRBJ2-7|15|TRBD2|few|TRBV7-2
TGTGCCAGCAGCCAATACAGGGCTCTAGCGGGCGAGCAGTACTTC
CASSQYRALAGEQYF
>TRBJ2-7|10|-|-|TRBV29-1
TGCAGCGCTGGGGACGACGAGCAGTACTTC
CSAGDDEQYF
>TRBJ1-4|15|-|few|TRBV18
TGTGCCAGCTCCCAAACGCAGGCGGGCAATGAAAAACTGTTTTTT
CASSQTQAGNEKLFF
>TRBJ1-2|17|-|few|TRBV29-1
TGCAGCGTTGAAGGGGGGCTCGCTCCCTCCGCTAACTATGGCTACACCTTC
CSVEGGLAPSANYGYTF
>TRBJ2-3|15|-|-|TRBV20-1
TGCAGTGCTAGAGACCCCGCCACGCGGGCAGATACGCAGTATTTT
CSARDPATRADTQYF
>TRBJ2-2|16|-|-|TRBV7-2
TGTGCCAGCAGCTTAAGTGGCCCCCTGCTCCTCGGGGAGCTGTTTTTT
CASSLSGPLLLGELFF
>TRBJ2-4|16|-|-|TRBV4-3
TGCGCCAGCAGCCAAGACAGACAGCTAGCCAAAAACATTCAGTACTTC
CASSQDRQLAKNIQYF
>TRBJ2-1|18|TRBD2|-|TRBV7-9
TGTGCCAGCAGCTCTTTCTCCCTAGCGGGAGGTTCCTACAATGAGCAGTTCTTC
CASSSFSLAGGSYNEQFF
>TRBJ2-7|15|-|few|TRBV7-2
TGTGCCAGCAGCTTAGGGCAGGGATCCATCCACGAGCAGTACTTC
CASSLGQGSIHEQYF
>TRBJ2-7|12|-|many|TRBV29-1
TGCAGCGTTGGGGGAAAGACCTACGAGCAGTACTTC
CSVGGKTYEQYF